Listed below are T cell receptor beta chains from one sample, sequenced in a study of CD4 T cells in relation to SARS-CoV-2 and coronaviruses. Only in-frame clones appear in the TCRdb table, and some are missing; sequencing was by immunoSEQ multiplex PCR. The sample lists about 26,000 clones, around 73% occurring once. The antigens these receptors bind are not known. Sequenced material: CD4+ T cells from PBMCs, cultured in vitro. These TCRs come from a human donor in good health. Each CDR3 is given with its conserved first and last residue. D genes are given only for firm matches. The size of a clone is reported for some rows only, either as once, few or many, or as a class for expanded clones.

clone size: .
V gene: TRBV5-1
D gene: TRBD2
J gene: TRBJ2-1
CDR3 protein: CASCSLAGNNEQFF
CDR3 DNA: TGCGCCAGCTGCTCCCTAGCGGGAAACAATGAGCAGTTCTTC

clone size: .
V gene: TRBV2
D gene: TRBD1
J gene: TRBJ2-7
CDR3 protein: CAAGDRRYEQYF
CDR3 DNA: TGTGCCGCCGGGGACAGGAGATACGAGCAGTACTTC

clone size: .
V gene: TRBV10-3
D gene: .
J gene: TRBJ1-4
CDR3 protein: CAISDRVGEKLFF
CDR3 DNA: TGTGCCATCAGTGACAGGGTGGGTGAAAAACTGTTTTTT

clone size: .
V gene: TRBV2
D gene: TRBD1
J gene: TRBJ1-1
CDR3 protein: CASSDRGFVTEAFF
CDR3 DNA: TGTGCCAGCAGCGACAGGGGGTTTGTCACTGAAGCTTTCTTT

clone size: .
V gene: TRBV5-1
D gene: TRBD1
J gene: TRBJ1-3
CDR3 protein: CASSQGQATRTLGNTIYF
CDR3 DNA: TGCGCCAGCAGCCAGGGACAGGCCACCCGAACCCTGGGAAACACCATATATTTT

clone size: .
V gene: TRBV6-5
D gene: .
J gene: TRBJ2-7
CDR3 protein: CASSPGSYEQYF
CDR3 DNA: TGTGCCAGCAGCCCCGGGAGCTACGAGCAGTACTTC

clone size: .
V gene: TRBV7-8
D gene: TRBD1
J gene: TRBJ2-2
CDR3 protein: CASSFPGTGSGELFF
CDR3 DNA: TGTGCCAGCAGCTTCCCCGGGACAGGGTCCGGGGAGCTGTTTTTT

clone size: .
V gene: TRBV4-1
D gene: TRBD1
J gene: TRBJ2-1
CDR3 protein: CASTGTGKNEQFF
CDR3 DNA: TGCGCCAGCACGGGGACAGGGAAAAATGAGCAGTTCTTC

clone size: .
V gene: TRBV5-1
D gene: TRBD2
J gene: TRBJ2-5
CDR3 protein: CASSLSGGVTETQYF
CDR3 DNA: TGCGCCAGCAGCTTGTCTGGGGGGGTCACAGAGACCCAGTACTTC

clone size: .
V gene: TRBV11-2
D gene: .
J gene: TRBJ2-5
CDR3 protein: CASSLDHRSETQYF
CDR3 DNA: TGTGCCAGCAGCTTAGATCATCGTTCAGAGACCCAGTACTTC

clone size: .
V gene: TRBV3-1/TRBV3-2
D gene: .
J gene: TRBJ2-3
CDR3 protein: CASSQRRFTDTQYF
CDR3 DNA: TGTGCCAGCAGCCAACGCAGATTCACAGATACGCAGTATTTT

clone size: .
V gene: TRBV5-1
D gene: TRBD1
J gene: TRBJ1-2
CDR3 protein: CASRDGTGGPYGYTF
CDR3 DNA: TGCGCCAGCAGGGATGGGACAGGGGGTCCCTATGGCTACACCTTC

clone size: .
V gene: TRBV5-6
D gene: TRBD1
J gene: TRBJ1-6
CDR3 protein: CASSLRQGAGGYNSPLHF
CDR3 DNA: TGTGCCAGCAGCTTGAGGCAGGGGGCAGGGGGTTATAATTCACCCCTCCACTTT

clone size: .
V gene: TRBV12-3/TRBV12-4
D gene: .
J gene: TRBJ2-3
CDR3 protein: CASGTLGTDTQYF
CDR3 DNA: TGTGCCAGCGGCACCTTGGGGACAGATACGCAGTATTTT

clone size: .
V gene: TRBV7-2
D gene: .
J gene: TRBJ2-5
CDR3 protein: CASSLSRVQETQYF
CDR3 DNA: TGTGCCAGCAGCTTAAGTAGGGTGCAAGAGACCCAGTACTTC

clone size: few
V gene: TRBV3-1/TRBV3-2
D gene: TRBD1
J gene: TRBJ1-4
CDR3 protein: CASSQGGQVGEKLFF
CDR3 DNA: TGTGCCAGCAGCCAAGGGGGACAGGTCGGTGAAAAACTGTTTTTT

clone size: once
V gene: TRBV28
D gene: .
J gene: TRBJ2-3
CDR3 protein: CASSFGAYFTDTQYF
CDR3 DNA: TGTGCCAGCAGTTTCGGGGCTTATTTCACAGATACGCAGTATTTT